This T cell receptor beta chain was obtained from a study of cytomegalovirus exposure and HLA in healthy donors. Findings of the study overall: An analysis done earlier found most TCR beta V segments productive about 87% or about 30% of the time. Association with HLA alleles at 0.05 false discovery rate was found for 16,951 TCR beta sequences in a later analysis.

Researchers ran the PCR with 60 Vbeta and 13 Jbeta primers. Assay: immunoSEQ multiplex PCR; the TCRdb copy retains only in-frame clones and omits some. In total, the table holds around 100,000 clones. Worth noting for this clone: Its specificity is not known.

The sequence came from a man aged 30 to 39 in good health and CMV-seronegative. The material sequenced was PBMCs.

The CDR3 here is CASSRGQGDTGELFF. CDR3 bases: TGTGCCAGCTCACGGGGACAGGGGGACACCGGGGAGCTGTTTTTT. The chain combines TRBV18 with TRBJ2-2, with TRBD1 matching over 11 bases. Losses at the gene ends were 4 bases for V and 3 bases for J; bases not matched to a gene: 1. Per the germline V gene, CDR1 is KGHSH and CDR2 is LQKENI. CDR3 length: 15 residues.